These 3 T cell receptor beta chains originate from one sample sequenced in a study of T-cell reconstitution after alpha-beta-depleted transplantation in children. Molecular barcoding with unique molecular identifiers was used for the TCRbeta library. One entry per CDR3 protein results from TCRdb running MiXCR on the PCR reads. Of 490,000 or so distinct CDR3 sequences listed, roughly an eighth are singletons. The sample here was PBMCs from the stem cell graft donor, taken from the stem cell graft. Every receptor here comes from a human donor who donated a stem cell graft to a child with combined immunodeficiency.

This clonotype was counted only a few times. The chain couples TRBV28 to TRBJ2-7, with 10 bases lining up with TRBD1. CDR1 and CDR2 (germline): MDHEN, SYDVKM. The V segment lost 5 bases and the J segment 6 bases; nucleotides outside the gene matches: 10. The CDR3 length is 15 residues. The CDR3 is CASSSPGQGLSEQYF. The CDR3 region has the DNA TGTGCCAGCAGTAGTCCGGGACAGGGGTTATCCGAGCAGTACTTC.

This clonotype was picked up many times. The V gene is TRBV27, the J gene TRBJ2-1; D might be TRBD2 (6 bases). This CDR3 comprises 15 residues. Germline assignment: CDR1 MNHEY and CDR2 SMNVEV (reference sequence). The V and J ends lost 4 bases and 6 bases respectively, with 16 bases between them. The CDR3 DNA reads as TGTGCCAGCAGTTCGCGGGATGGGGTCGTCAATGAGCAGTTCTTC. It translates to CASSSRDGVVNEQFF.

The V call is TRBV10-3, the J call TRBJ2-5; 9 bases agree with TRBD1. The CDR3 length is 14 residues. Germline V gene lookup returns CDR1 ENHRY and CDR2 SYGVKD. J lost 5 bases, V lost 3 bases, and 4 bases had no gene match. The DNA for the CDR3 is TGTGCCATCAGTGAACAGGGGGCAGGGGAGACCCAGTACTTC. Its protein product is CAISEQGAGETQYF.